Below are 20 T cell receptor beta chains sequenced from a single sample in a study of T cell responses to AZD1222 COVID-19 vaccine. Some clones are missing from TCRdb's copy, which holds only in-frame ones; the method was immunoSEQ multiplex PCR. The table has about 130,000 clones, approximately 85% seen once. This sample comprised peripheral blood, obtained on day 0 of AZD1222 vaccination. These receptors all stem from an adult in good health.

The CDR3: CASSFGGAYNEQFF. The CDR3 DNA reads as TGTGCCAGCAGCTTCGGGGGGGCCTACAATGAGCAGTTCTTC. This rearrangement joins TRBV3-1 (or the pseudogene TRBV3-2) to TRBJ2-1, with 8 bases matching TRBD2. The CDR3 is made up of 14 amino acids. Trimming took 5 bases from V and 2 from J; bases not matched to a gene: 2. The germline V gene encodes CDR1 LGHDT and CDR2 YNNKEL (reference sequence).

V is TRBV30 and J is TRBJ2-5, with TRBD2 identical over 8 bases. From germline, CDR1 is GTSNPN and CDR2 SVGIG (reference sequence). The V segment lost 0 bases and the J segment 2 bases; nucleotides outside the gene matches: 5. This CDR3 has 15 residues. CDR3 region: CAWSVASGLQETQYF. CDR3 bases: TGTGCCTGGAGTGTAGCTAGCGGGCTTCAAGAGACCCAGTACTTC. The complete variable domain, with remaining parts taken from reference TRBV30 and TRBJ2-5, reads SQTIHQWPATLVQPVGSPLSLECTVEGTSNPNLYWYRQAAGRGLQLLFYSVGIGQISSEVPQNLSASRPQDRQFILSSKKLLLSDSGFYLCAWSVASGLQETQYFGPGTRLLVL.

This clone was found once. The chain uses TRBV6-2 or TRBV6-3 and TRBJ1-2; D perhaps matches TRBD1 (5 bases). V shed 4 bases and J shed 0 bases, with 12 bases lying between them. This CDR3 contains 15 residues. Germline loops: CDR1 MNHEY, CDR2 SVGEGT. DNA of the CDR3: TGTGCCAGCAGTTCGAAGGGGCAAGCTAACTATGGCTACACCTTC. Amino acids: CASSSKGQANYGYTF.

The CDR3: CASSPRASGTYNEQFF. The CDR3 DNA reads as TGTGCCAGCTCACCAAGGGCTAGCGGAACCTACAATGAGCAGTTCTTC. The V call is TRBV18, the J call TRBJ2-1; 7 nucleotides agree with TRBD2. Germline CDR1 and CDR2: KGHSH and LQKENI. CDR3 length: 16 residues. Trimming at V came to 2 bases and at J to 2 bases, leaving 6 bases not matched to a gene.

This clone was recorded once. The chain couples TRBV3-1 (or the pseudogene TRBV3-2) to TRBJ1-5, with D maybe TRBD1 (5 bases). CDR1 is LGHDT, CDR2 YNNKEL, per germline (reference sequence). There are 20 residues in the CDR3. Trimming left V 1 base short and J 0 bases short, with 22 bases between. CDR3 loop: CASSQVGGSRDSTSNQPQHF. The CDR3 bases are TGTGCCAGCAGCCAAGTGGGGGGGTCCCGAGACTCGACTAGCAATCAGCCCCAGCATTTT.

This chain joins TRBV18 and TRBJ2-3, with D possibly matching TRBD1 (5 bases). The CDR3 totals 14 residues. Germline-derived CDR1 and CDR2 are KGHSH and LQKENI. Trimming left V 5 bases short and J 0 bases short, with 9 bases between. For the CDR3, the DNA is TGTGCCAGCTCAATAAAGGGGAGCACAGATACGCAGTATTTT. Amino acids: CASSIKGSTDTQYF.

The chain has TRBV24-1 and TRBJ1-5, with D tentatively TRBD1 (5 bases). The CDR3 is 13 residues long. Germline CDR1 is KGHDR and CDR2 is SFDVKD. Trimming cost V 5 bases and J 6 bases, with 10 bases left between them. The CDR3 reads CATSGQGGQPQHF. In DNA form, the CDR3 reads TGTGCCACCAGTGGGCAGGGAGGTCAGCCCCAGCATTTT.

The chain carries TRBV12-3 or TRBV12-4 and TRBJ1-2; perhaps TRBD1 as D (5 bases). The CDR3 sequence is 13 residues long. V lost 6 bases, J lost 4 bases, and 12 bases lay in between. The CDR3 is CASSYRGPYGYTF. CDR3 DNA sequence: TGTGCCAGCAGCTATAGGGGTCCCTATGGCTACACCTTC.

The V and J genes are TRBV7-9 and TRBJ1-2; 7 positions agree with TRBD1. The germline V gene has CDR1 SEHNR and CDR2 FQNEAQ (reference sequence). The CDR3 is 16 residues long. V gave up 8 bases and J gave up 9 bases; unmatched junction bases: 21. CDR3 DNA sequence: TGTGCCAGCCGACTCTTACCGGGACAGTGGGCCGGCAGCTACACCTTC. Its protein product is CASRLLPGQWAGSYTF.

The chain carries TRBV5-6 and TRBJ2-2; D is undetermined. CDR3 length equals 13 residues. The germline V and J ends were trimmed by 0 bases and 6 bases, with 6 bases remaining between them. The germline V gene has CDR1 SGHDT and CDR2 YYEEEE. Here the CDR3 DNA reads TGTGCCAGCAGCTTGGAGTTTCCCGGGGAGCTGTTTTTT. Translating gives CASSLEFPGELFF.

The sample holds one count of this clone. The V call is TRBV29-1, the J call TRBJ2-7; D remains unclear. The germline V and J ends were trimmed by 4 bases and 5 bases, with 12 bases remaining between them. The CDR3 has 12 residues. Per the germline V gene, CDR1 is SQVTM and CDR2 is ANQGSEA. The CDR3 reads CSVGKGMDEQYF. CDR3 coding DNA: TGCAGCGTTGGTAAAGGGATGGACGAGCAGTACTTC.

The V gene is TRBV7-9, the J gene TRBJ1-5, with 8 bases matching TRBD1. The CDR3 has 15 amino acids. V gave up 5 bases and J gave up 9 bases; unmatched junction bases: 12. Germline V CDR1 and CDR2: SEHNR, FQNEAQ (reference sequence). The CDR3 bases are TGTGCCAGCAGCCTTGGACAGGGCCGCCAAGGGCCCCAGCATTTT. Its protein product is CASSLGQGRQGPQHF.

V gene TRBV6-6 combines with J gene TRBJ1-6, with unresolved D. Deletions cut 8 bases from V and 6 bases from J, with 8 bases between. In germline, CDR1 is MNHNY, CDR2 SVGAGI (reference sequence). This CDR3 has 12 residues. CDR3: CASAIVNSPLHF. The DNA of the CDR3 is TGTGCCAGCGCCATTGTTAATTCACCCCTCCACTTT.

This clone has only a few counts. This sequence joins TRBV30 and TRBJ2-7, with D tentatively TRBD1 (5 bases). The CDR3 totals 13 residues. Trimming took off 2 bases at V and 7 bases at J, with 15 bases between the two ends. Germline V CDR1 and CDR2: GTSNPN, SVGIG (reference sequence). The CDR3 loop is CAWSRTPTWEQYF. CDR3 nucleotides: TGTGCCTGGAGTCGGACACCCACTTGGGAGCAGTACTTC.

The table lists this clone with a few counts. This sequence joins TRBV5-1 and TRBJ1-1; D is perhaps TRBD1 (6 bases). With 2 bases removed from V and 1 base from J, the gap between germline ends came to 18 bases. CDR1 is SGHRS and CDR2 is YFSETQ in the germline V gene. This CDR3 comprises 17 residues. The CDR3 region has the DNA TGCGCCAGCAGCTTCCTGACAGGATATACAAAGAACACTGAAGCTTTCTTT. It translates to CASSFLTGYTKNTEAFF.

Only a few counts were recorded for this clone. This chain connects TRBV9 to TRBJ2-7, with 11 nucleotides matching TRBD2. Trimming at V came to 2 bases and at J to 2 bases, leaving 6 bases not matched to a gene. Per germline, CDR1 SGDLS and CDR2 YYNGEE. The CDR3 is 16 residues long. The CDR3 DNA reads TGTGCCAGCAGCGTCTCTAGCGGGGGGCCTCCCTACGAGCAGTACTTC. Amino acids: CASSVSSGGPPYEQYF.

This CDR3 reads CASSPRGARAEQYF. As DNA, the CDR3 is TGTGCCAGCAGCCCCAGGGGAGCCCGCGCCGAGCAGTACTTC. V is TRBV9 and J is TRBJ2-7; D is perhaps TRBD1 (6 bases). The CDR3 consists of 14 residues. From germline, CDR1 is SGDLS and CDR2 YYNGEE. Trimming removed 4 bases from V and 6 bases from J, with 17 bases in between.

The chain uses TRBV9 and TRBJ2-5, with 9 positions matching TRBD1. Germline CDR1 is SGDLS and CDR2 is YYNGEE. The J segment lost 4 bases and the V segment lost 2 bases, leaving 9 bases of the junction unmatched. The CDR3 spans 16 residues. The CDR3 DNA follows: TGTGCCAGCAGCGTGGACCCCGGGACAGGGAGAGAGACCCAGTACTTC. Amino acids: CASSVDPGTGRETQYF.

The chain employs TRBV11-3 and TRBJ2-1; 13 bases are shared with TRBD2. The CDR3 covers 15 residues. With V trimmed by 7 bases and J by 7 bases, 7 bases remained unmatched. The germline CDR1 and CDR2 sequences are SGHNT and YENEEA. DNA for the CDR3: TGTGCCAGCACCCGACTAGCGGGAGGTAGAAATGAGCAGTTCTTC. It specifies CASTRLAGGRNEQFF.

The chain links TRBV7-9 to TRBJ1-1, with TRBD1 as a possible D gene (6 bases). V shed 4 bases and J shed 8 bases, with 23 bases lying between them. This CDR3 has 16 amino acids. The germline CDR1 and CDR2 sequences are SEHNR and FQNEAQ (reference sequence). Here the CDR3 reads CASSSSPLGGGSEAFF. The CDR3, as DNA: TGTGCCAGCAGCTCGAGCCCGTTAGGGGGTGGGTCGGAAGCTTTCTTT.